Below, 27 T cell receptor beta chains from the same sample are listed, as sequenced in a study of cytomegalovirus exposure and HLA in healthy donors. The PCR was carried out with 60 Vbeta primers and 13 Jbeta primers. Generated by immunoSEQ multiplex PCR, the TCRdb table keeps only in-frame clones and is missing some. The table includes some 180,000 clones, around 80% detected once. Source material: PBMCs. These receptors all stem from a woman aged 60-70 years in good health and CMV-seropositive.

This chain connects TRBV30 to TRBJ1-5; D is uncertain. This CDR3 has 12 residues. V lost 1 base and J 9 bases, leaving 10 bases between the germline ends. Per germline, CDR1 GTSNPN and CDR2 SVGIG (reference sequence). CDR3 DNA: TGTGCCTGGAGTGAACAAGTTTCGCCCCAGCATTTT. Amino acid sequence: CAWSEQVSPQHF.

V and J are TRBV11-2 and TRBJ1-1; D perhaps matches TRBD1 (6 bases). Germline V lookup: CDR1 SGHAT, CDR2 FQNNGV. Trimming stripped 0 bases from V and 0 bases from J, with 17 bases between. This CDR3 contains 18 residues. CDR3 loop: CASSLEGGTGLVNTEAFF. The CDR3 DNA sequence: TGTGCCAGCAGCTTAGAGGGTGGTACAGGGTTGGTGAACACTGAAGCTTTCTTT.

The rearrangement joins TRBV11-2 to TRBJ2-7; D is perhaps TRBD1 (5 bases). Trimming took 2 bases from V and 5 from J, leaving 13 bases between them. CDR3 length: 14 residues. Germline V gene lookup returns CDR1 SGHAT and CDR2 FQNNGV. CDR3 amino acids: CASSLNGRVHEQYF. The CDR3 nucleotides read TGTGCCAGCAGCTTAAATGGCAGGGTGCACGAGCAGTACTTC.

This chain connects TRBV7-2 to TRBJ2-3; TRBD2 aligns across 14 bases. V was pared by 5 bases and J by 5 bases, with 3 bases of the junction left unmatched. This CDR3 is 15 amino acids long. The germline V gene encodes CDR1 SGHTA and CDR2 FQGNSA. CDR3 region: CASSTGLAGVDTQYF. The CDR3 DNA reads TGTGCCAGCAGCACGGGACTAGCGGGGGTAGATACGCAGTATTTT.

J is TRBJ1-2 and V is TRBV28; D may be TRBD1 (5 bases). Trimming removed 6 bases from V and 5 bases from J, with 16 bases in between. The CDR3 sequence is 14 residues long. Germline V CDR1 and CDR2: MDHEN, SYDVKM. CDR3 region: CASSRLGGGYGYTF. Here the CDR3 DNA reads TGTGCCAGCAGCCGTTTGGGGGGGGGTTATGGCTACACCTTC.

A word on this clone: One junction end does not reproduce the germline sequence, and a read error may be involved. Other DNA sequences in this specimen translate into the identical CDR3. DNA of the CDR3: TGTGCCAGTAGCGCAGGGGTCGGCGAAAAATTGTTTTTT. Translating gives CASSAGVGEKLFF. The chain couples TRBV19 to TRBJ1-4, with a weak D call TRBD1 (6 bases). The germline CDR1 and CDR2 sequences are LNHDA and SQIVND (reference sequence). The CDR3 loop spans 13 amino acids.

V and J are TRBV19 and TRBJ1-2; D ambiguous. The germline V and J ends were trimmed by 7 bases and 1 base, with 10 bases remaining between them. The CDR3 covers 13 residues. Germline lookup yields CDR1 LNHDA and CDR2 SQIVND (reference sequence). This CDR3 is CASTPILNYGYTF. In DNA, the CDR3 is TGTGCCAGTACCCCCATACTTAACTATGGCTACACCTTC.

This clone was seen only a few times. The chain joins TRBV2 to TRBJ1-3; the match to TRBD1 covers 9 bases. Trimming at V came to 8 bases and at J to 6 bases, leaving 5 bases not matched to a gene. CDR3 length: 13 residues. Per germline, CDR1 SNHLY and CDR2 FYNNEI. This CDR3 reads CASGQGFANTIYF. The CDR3 DNA sequence: TGTGCCAGCGGACAGGGGTTCGCAAACACCATATATTTT.

This chain links TRBV6-6 with TRBJ2-7; the D gene is possibly TRBD1 (5 bases). Per the germline V gene, CDR1 is MNHNY and CDR2 is SVGAGI (reference sequence). V was cut by 6 bases and J by 1 base, with 13 bases left in between. The CDR3 has 14 amino acids. CDR3 loop: CASSIQGQSYEQYF. CDR3 nucleotide sequence: TGTGCCAGCAGCATCCAAGGACAATCCTACGAGCAGTACTTC.

J is TRBJ1-1 and V is TRBV7-3, with 8 bases matching TRBD1. This CDR3 comprises 13 residues. Unmatched junction bases numbered 2, after V lost 5 bases and J lost 3 bases. CDR1 and CDR2 from the germline V gene are SGHTA and FQGTGA. This CDR3 is CASSQDRDTEAFF. The CDR3 DNA reads TGTGCCAGCAGCCAGGACAGGGACACTGAAGCTTTCTTT.

The J gene is TRBJ2-7, the V gene TRBV28, with D maybe TRBD2 (5 bases). V shed 8 bases and J shed 3 bases, with 14 bases lying between them. The CDR3 totals 13 residues. The V gene's germline CDR1 is MDHEN and CDR2 SYDVKM. CDR3 sequence (DNA): TGTGCCAGCGGGAGAGGTATGAACTACGAGCAGTACTTC. Protein: CASGRGMNYEQYF.

This chain joins TRBV30 and TRBJ2-3; TRBD2 matches at 9 bases. The CDR3 sequence is 14 residues long. CDR1 and CDR2 (germline): GTSNPN, SVGIG (reference sequence). V gave up 5 bases and J gave up 1 base; unmatched junction bases: 4. The CDR3 region has the DNA TGTGCCTGGGGCGTAGCGGGAGGCACAGATACGCAGTATTTT. This gives the protein CAWGVAGGTDTQYF. The entire variable domain, with the rest obtained from reference TRBV30 and TRBJ2-3, is as follows: SQTIHQWPATLVQPVGSPLSLECTVEGTSNPNLYWYRQAAGRGLQLLFYSVGIGQISSEVPQNLSASRPQDRQFILSSKKLLLSDSGFYLCAWGVAGGTDTQYFGPGTRLTVL.

This chain joins TRBV6-1 and TRBJ2-3, with 10 bases lining up with TRBD2. The length of the CDR3 is 14 residues. Germline V CDR1 and CDR2: MNHNS, SASEGT. After removal of 8 bases from V and 4 bases from J, the junction contained 6 bases not matched to a gene. The CDR3 loop is CASGAGGPSDTQYF. Written as DNA, the CDR3 is TGTGCCAGCGGAGCGGGGGGGCCATCAGATACGCAGTATTTT.

The chain couples TRBV6-1 to TRBJ2-1; D unresolved. Trimming stripped 6 bases from V and 7 bases from J, with 13 bases between. The V gene's germline CDR1 is MNHNS and CDR2 SASEGT. The CDR3 contains 13 residues. This CDR3 reads CASRVPYRNEQFF. The CDR3 DNA follows: TGTGCCAGCAGGGTCCCTTATCGGAATGAGCAGTTCTTC.

The rearrangement uses TRBV5-1 and TRBJ1-2; 8 bases map to TRBD1. J lost 0 bases, V lost 4 bases, and 8 bases had no gene match. The germline gives CDR1 SGHRS, CDR2 YFSETQ. The CDR3 runs 16 residues. CDR3 protein: CASSLGQGRPNYGYTF. The CDR3 DNA reads TGCGCCAGCAGCCTAGGACAGGGCCGCCCTAACTATGGCTACACCTTC.

The chain carries TRBV27 and TRBJ2-3; tentatively, D is TRBD2 (6 bases). CDR1 MNHEY and CDR2 SMNVEV come from the germline V gene (reference sequence). This CDR3 contains 12 residues. V lost 8 bases and J 5 bases, leaving 11 bases between the germline ends. The CDR3: CASGGFRDTQYF. CDR3 DNA sequence: TGTGCCAGCGGGGGGTTTAGAGATACGCAGTATTTT.

The CDR3 nucleotides are TGCGCCAGCAGCGGGTACACTAGCGGGAGGGCCTACGAGCAGTACTTC. It yields the protein CASSGYTSGRAYEQYF. This chain joins TRBV5-1 and TRBJ2-7, with TRBD2 matching over 13 bases. The CDR3 has 16 residues. Per the germline V gene, CDR1 is SGHRS and CDR2 is YFSETQ. The ends lost 4 bases at V and 2 bases at J; junction bases unmatched: 6. The variable domain in full, completed from reference TRBV5-1 and TRBJ2-7, reads KAGVTQTPRYLIKTRGQQVTLSCSPISGHRSVSWYQQTPGQGLQFLFEYFSETQRNKGNFPGRFSGRQFSNSRSEMNVSTLELGDSALYLCASSGYTSGRAYEQYFGPGTRLTVT.

This clone was detected only once. V usage is TRBV7-8 and J usage is TRBJ1-2; D possibly corresponds to TRBD1 (6 bases). This CDR3 has 15 amino acids. Germline-derived CDR1 and CDR2 are SGHVS and FQNEAQ. Deletions cut 5 bases from V and 4 bases from J, with 17 bases between. CDR3 sequence: CASSPGGPTGYGYTF. The CDR3 DNA reads as TGTGCCAGCAGCCCGGGGGGCCCCACGGGCTATGGCTACACCTTC.

This clone has just a few counts. CDR3 in amino acids: CASSYGVNSPLHF. CDR3 bases: TGTGCCAGCAGTTACGGGGTTAATTCACCCCTCCACTTT. The chain links TRBV27 to TRBJ1-6; D gene unclear. Germline CDR1 and CDR2: MNHEY and SMNVEV (reference sequence). The CDR3 is 13 amino acids. V shed 4 bases and J shed 6 bases, with 7 bases lying between them.

The chain joins TRBV19 to TRBJ1-5; possibly TRBD1 for D (5 bases). This CDR3 is 15 amino acids long. CDR1 and CDR2 from the germline V gene are LNHDA and SQIVND (reference sequence). V was trimmed by 1 base and J by 9 bases, leaving 16 bases between them. The CDR3 here is CASSIAAGVRRPQHF. For the CDR3, the DNA is TGTGCCAGTAGTATAGCGGCGGGGGTTAGGCGGCCCCAGCATTTT.

The J gene is TRBJ2-1, the V gene TRBV18; 7 bases fit TRBD2. Germline V lookup: CDR1 KGHSH, CDR2 LQKENI. The J segment lost 0 bases and the V segment lost 4 bases, leaving 9 bases of the junction unmatched. The CDR3 contains 17 residues. This CDR3 reads CASSRFSSGRSYNEQFF. The CDR3 region has the DNA TGTGCCAGCTCACGATTTTCTAGCGGCCGCTCCTACAATGAGCAGTTCTTC.

The V gene is TRBV7-2, the J gene TRBJ1-2; TRBD1 aligns across 9 bases. The length of the CDR3 is 17 residues. The V and J ends lost 1 base and 4 bases, in that order; junction bases with no gene match: 10. Germline CDR1 SGHTA, CDR2 FQGNSA. The CDR3 is CASSLGGQGALLYGYTF. In DNA form, the CDR3 reads TGTGCCAGCAGCTTAGGGGGACAGGGAGCGCTCCTCTATGGCTACACCTTC.

Concerning this clone itself: At one boundary the junction diverges from the germline segment, which might be a read error. Other DNA sequences in this specimen translate into the identical CDR3. The rearrangement links TRBV19 to TRBJ1-3; TRBD1 is a possible D gene (5 bases). The germline V gene encodes CDR1 LNHDA and CDR2 SQIVND (reference sequence). This CDR3 spans 14 amino acids. The DNA for the CDR3 is TGTGCCAGCAGTAGACAGTCCTCTGGAAACACCATATATTTT. Translating it yields CASSRQSSGNTIYF.

The rearrangement links TRBV5-1 to TRBJ2-7; D is undetermined. Germline-derived CDR1 and CDR2 are SGHRS and YFSETQ. CDR3 size: 14 residues. Trimming took off 0 bases at V and 6 bases at J, with 13 bases between the two ends. The DNA of the CDR3 is TGCGCCAGCAGCTTGGATGCCGCGCTCTCCGAGCAGTACTTC. Translated: CASSLDAALSEQYF.

The table lists this clone with many counts. The chain is built from TRBV5-8 and TRBJ1-5; D is perhaps TRBD1 (5 bases). V was pared by 4 bases and J by 5 bases, with 16 bases between. Germline V gene data show CDR1 as SGHTS and CDR2 as YDEGEE. CDR3 size: 15 residues. DNA for the CDR3: TGTGCCAGCAGCCCTCGGGGGGGATTGGATCAGCCCCAGCATTTT. Amino acid sequence: CASSPRGGLDQPQHF. The full variable domain, its missing parts supplied by reference TRBV5-8 and TRBJ1-5, is EAGVTQSPTHLIKTRGQQATLRCSPISGHTSVYWYQQALGLGLQFLLWYDEGEERNRGNFPPRFSGRQFPNYSSELNVNALELEDSALYLCASSPRGGLDQPQHFGDGTRLSIL.

This clone was seen just once. The chain uses TRBV6-6 and TRBJ2-7, with 9 nucleotides matching TRBD2. With V trimmed by 6 bases and J by 0 bases, 3 bases remained unmatched. Germline V lookup: CDR1 MNHNY, CDR2 SVGAGI (reference sequence). The CDR3 sequence is 14 residues long. The CDR3 nucleotides read TGTGCCAGCAGGGGTAGCGGGAGCTCCTACGAGCAGTACTTC. Residues: CASRGSGSSYEQYF.

The chain uses TRBV6-5 and TRBJ1-1; D unresolved. Trimming removed 5 bases from V and 1 base from J, with 11 bases in between. This CDR3 is 14 amino acids long. CDR1 and CDR2 from the germline V gene are MNHEY and SVGAGI. This CDR3 reads CASSDYQKNTEAFF. The CDR3 bases are TGTGCCAGCAGTGATTATCAGAAGAACACTGAAGCTTTCTTT.